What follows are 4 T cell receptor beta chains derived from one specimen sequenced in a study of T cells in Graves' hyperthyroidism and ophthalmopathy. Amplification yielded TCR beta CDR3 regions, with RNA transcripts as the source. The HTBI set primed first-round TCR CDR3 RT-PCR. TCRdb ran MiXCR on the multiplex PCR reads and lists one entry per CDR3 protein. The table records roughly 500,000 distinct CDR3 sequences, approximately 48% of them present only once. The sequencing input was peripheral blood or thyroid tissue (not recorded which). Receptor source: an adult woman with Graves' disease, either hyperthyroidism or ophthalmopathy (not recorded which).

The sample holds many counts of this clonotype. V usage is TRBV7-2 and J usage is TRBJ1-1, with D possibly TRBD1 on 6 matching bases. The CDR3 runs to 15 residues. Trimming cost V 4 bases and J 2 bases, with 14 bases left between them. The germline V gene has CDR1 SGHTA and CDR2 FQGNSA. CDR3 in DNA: TGTGCCAGCAGCTCAGGGGCACAGGCAAACACTGAAGCTTTCTTT. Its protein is CASSSGAQANTEAFF.

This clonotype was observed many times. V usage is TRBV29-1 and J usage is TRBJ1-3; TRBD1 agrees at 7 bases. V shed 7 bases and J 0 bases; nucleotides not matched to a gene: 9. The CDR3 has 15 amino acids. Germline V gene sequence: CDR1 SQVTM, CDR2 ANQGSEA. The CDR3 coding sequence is TGCAGCGGTTCTACAGGGGACTTCTCTGGAAACACCATATATTTT. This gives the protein CSGSTGDFSGNTIYF.

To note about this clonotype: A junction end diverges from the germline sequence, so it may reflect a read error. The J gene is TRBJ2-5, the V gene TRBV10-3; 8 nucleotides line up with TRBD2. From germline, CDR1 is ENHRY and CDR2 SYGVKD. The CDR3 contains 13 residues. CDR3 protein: CAFSRTSKETQYF. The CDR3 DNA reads TGTGCCTTCAGTAGGACTAGCAAAGAGACCCAGTACTTC.

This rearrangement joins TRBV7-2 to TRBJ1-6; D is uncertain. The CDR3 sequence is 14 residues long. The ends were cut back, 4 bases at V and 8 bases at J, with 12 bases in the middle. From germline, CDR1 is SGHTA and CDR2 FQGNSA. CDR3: CASSSFVWDSPLHF. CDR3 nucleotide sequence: TGTGCCAGCAGCTCCTTCGTTTGGGATTCACCCCTCCACTTT.